In this sample, the clone carrying this TCR beta chain turned up a few times. Graves' hyperthyroidism was deemed stable absent ophthalmopathy progression within 18 months. Orbital computed tomography, thyroid ultrasound, serum thyroxine and TRAb, and clinical symptoms together informed the diagnoses. Amplified regions were TCR beta CDR3 sequences from RNA transcripts. Researchers ran a first-round RT-PCR on the TCR CDR3 using the HTBI primer set. TCRdb passed the multiplex PCR reads through MiXCR, listing each CDR3 protein once. This table has around 560,000 distinct CDR3 sequences, over 15% appearing once. The sample comes from a study of T cells in Graves' hyperthyroidism and ophthalmopathy. The J segment lost 5 bases and the V segment lost 4 bases, leaving 10 bases of the junction unmatched. This CDR3 comprises 15 residues. The germline V gene has CDR1 SGDLS and CDR2 YYNGEE.

Sequenced material: blood. The source of this sequence is a woman between 18 and 30 years old with Graves' hyperthyroidism. The chain links TRBV9 to TRBJ2-7; 9 positions match TRBD2. The CDR3 is CASSRTGTSIHEQYF. The CDR3 coding sequence is TGTGCCAGCAGCCGTACCGGGACTAGCATCCACGAGCAGTACTTC.